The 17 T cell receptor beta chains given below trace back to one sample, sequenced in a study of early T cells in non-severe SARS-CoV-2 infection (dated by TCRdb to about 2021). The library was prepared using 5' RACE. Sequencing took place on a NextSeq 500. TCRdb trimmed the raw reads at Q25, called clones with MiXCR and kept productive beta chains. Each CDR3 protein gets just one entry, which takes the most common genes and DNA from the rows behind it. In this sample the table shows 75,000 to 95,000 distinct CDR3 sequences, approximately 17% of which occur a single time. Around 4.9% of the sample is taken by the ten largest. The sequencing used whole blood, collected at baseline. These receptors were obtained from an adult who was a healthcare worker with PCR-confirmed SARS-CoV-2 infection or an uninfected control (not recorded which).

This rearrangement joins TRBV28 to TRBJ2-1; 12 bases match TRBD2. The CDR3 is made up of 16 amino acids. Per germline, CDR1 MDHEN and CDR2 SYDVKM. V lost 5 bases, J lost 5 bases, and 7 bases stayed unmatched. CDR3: CASSPTGLAGNNEQFF. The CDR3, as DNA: TGTGCCAGCAGTCCGACCGGACTAGCGGGAAACAATGAGCAGTTCTTC.

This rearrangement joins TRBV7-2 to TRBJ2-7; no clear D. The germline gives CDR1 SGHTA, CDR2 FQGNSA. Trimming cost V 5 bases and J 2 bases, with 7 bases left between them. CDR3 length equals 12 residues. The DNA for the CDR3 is TGTGCCAGCAGCCCGGCAACCTACGAGCAGTACTTC. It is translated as CASSPATYEQYF.

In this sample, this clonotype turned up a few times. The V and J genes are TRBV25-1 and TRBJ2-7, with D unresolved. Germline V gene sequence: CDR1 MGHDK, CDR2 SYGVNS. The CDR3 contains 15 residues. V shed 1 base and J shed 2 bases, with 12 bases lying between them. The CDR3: CASSESSTLPYEQYF. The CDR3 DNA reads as TGTGCCAGCAGTGAATCCAGCACACTACCCTACGAGCAGTACTTC.

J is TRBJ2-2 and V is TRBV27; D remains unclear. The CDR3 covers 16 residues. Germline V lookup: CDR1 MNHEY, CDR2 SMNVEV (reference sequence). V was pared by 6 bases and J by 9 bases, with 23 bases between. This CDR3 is CASSPISAVLPRELFF. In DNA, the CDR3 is TGTGCCAGCAGCCCAATTTCGGCGGTTCTACCCCGGGAGCTGTTTTTT.

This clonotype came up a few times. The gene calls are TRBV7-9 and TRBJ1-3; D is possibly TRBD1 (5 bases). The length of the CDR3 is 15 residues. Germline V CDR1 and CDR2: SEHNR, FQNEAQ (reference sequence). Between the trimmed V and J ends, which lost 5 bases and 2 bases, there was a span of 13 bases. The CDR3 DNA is TGTGCCAGCAGCCGTCCTCAGACAGCTGGAAACACCATATATTTT. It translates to CASSRPQTAGNTIYF. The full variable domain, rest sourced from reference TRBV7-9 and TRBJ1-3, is DTGVSQNPRHKITKRGQNVTFRCDPISEHNRLYWYRQTLGQGPEFLTYFQNEAQLEKSRLLSDRFSAERPKGSFSTLEIQRTEQGDSAMYLCASSRPQTAGNTIYFGEGSWLTVV.

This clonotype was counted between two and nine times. This CDR3 is CASSMGGTSGSEQFF. For the CDR3, the DNA is TGTGCCAGTAGTATGGGGGGGACTAGCGGATCTGAGCAGTTCTTC. V and J are TRBV19 and TRBJ2-1; TRBD2 matches 11 bases. Germline CDR1 is LNHDA and CDR2 is SQIVND (reference sequence). The CDR3 spans 15 residues. V lost 3 bases and J lost 9; bases outside the gene matches: 7.

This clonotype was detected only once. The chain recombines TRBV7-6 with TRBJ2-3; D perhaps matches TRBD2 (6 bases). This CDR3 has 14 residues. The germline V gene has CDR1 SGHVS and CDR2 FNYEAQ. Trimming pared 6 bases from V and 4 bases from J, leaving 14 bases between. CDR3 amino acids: CASSRARESDTQYF. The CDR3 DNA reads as TGTGCCAGCAGTCGAGCACGGGAGTCAGATACGCAGTATTTT.

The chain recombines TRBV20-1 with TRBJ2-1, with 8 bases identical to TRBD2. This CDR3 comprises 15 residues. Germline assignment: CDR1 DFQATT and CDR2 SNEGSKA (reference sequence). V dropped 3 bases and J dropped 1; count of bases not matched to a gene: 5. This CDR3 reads CSASYSGMSYNEQFF. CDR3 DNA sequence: TGCAGTGCTAGCTATAGCGGGATGTCCTACAATGAGCAGTTCTTC.

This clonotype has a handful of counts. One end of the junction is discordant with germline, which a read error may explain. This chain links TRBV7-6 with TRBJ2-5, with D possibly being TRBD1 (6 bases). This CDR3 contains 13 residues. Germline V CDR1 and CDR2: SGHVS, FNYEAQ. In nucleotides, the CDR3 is TGTGCCAGCAGCTTCAGGGGAAAAGAGGCCCAGTACTTC. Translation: CASSFRGKEAQYF.

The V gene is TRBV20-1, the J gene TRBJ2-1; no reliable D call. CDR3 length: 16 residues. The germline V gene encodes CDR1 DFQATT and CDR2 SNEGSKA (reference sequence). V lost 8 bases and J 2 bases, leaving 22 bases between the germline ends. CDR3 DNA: TGCAGTACCCTGGCCCCAGAGACCTTAACCTACAATGAGCAGTTCTTC. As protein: CSTLAPETLTYNEQFF.

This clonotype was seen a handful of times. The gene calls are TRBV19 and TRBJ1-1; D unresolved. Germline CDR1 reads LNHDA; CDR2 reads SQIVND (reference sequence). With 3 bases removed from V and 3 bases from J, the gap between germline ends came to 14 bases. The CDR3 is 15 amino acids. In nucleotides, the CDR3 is TGTGCCAGTAGTATTTACTCGCGGTGGGACACTGAAGCTTTCTTT. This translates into CASSIYSRWDTEAFF. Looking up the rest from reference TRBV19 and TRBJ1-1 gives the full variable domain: DGGITQSPKYLFRKEGQNVTLSCEQNLNHDAMYWYRQDPGQGLRLIYYSQIVNDFQKGDIAEGYSVSREKKESFPLTVTSAQKNPTAFYLCASSIYSRWDTEAFFGQGTRLTVV.

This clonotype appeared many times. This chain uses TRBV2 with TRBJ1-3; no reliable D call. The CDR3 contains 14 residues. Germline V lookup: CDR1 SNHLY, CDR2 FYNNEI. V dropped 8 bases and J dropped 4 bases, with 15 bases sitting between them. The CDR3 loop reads CASVNSPSGNTIYF. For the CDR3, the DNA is TGTGCCAGCGTTAATTCCCCCTCCGGAAACACCATATATTTT.

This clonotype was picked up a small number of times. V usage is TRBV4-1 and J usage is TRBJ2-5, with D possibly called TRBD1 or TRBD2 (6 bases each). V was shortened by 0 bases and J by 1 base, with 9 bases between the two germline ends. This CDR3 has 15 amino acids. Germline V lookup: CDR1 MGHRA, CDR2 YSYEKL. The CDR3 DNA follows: TGCGCCAGCAGCCAAGACAGGGGAGGCCAAGAGACCCAGTACTTC. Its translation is CASSQDRGGQETQYF.

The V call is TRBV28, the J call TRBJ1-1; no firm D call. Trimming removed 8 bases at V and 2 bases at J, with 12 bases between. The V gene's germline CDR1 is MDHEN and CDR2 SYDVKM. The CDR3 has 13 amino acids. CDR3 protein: CASQPGDNTEAFF. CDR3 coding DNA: TGTGCCAGCCAACCTGGAGATAACACTGAAGCTTTCTTT. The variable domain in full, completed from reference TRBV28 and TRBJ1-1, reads DVKVTQSSRYLVKRTGEKVFLECVQDMDHENMFWYRQDPGLGLRLIYFSYDVKMKEKGDIPEGYSVSREKKERFSLILESASTNQTSMYLCASQPGDNTEAFFGQGTRLTVV.

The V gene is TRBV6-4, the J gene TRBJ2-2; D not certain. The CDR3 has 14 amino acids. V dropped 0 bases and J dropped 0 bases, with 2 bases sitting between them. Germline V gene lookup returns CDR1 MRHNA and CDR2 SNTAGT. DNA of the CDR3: TGTGCCAGCAGTGACTCTACGAACACCGGGGAGCTGTTTTTT. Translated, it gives CASSDSTNTGELFF.

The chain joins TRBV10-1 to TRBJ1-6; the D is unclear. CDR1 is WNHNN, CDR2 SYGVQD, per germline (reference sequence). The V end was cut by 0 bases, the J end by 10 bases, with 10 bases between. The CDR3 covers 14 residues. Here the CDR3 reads CASSESGKGSPLHF. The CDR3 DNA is TGCGCCAGCAGTGAGTCAGGGAAAGGATCACCCCTCCACTTT.

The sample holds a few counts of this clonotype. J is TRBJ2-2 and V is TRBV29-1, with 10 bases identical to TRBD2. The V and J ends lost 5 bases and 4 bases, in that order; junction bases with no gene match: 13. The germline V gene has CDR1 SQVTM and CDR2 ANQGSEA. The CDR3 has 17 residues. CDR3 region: CSVLGLAGVRSTGELFF. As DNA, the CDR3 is TGCAGCGTTCTAGGTCTAGCGGGAGTCCGGAGCACCGGGGAGCTGTTTTTT.